This TCR beta chain comes out of a study of cytotoxic CD8 clonotypes in ibrutinib-treated CLL. Overall study: Mean per-sample yields comprised about 250,000 productive templates and 94,082 productive rearrangements.

V was trimmed by 5 bases and J by 2 bases, leaving 12 bases between them. The CDR3 consists of 15 residues. Germline CDR1 and CDR2: MNHEY and SMNVEV (reference sequence). The study's findings and limits: Public clonotypes were uncommon and contracted or stayed stable on treatment.

A word on this clone: No antigen is known for it.

Generated by immunoSEQ multiplex PCR, the TCRdb table keeps only in-frame clones and is missing some. The sample holds some 300,000 clones, around four fifths seen once. The TCR comes from a human donor with chronic lymphocytic leukemia. The chain couples TRBV27 to TRBJ2-2, with D maybe TRBD1 (6 bases). Material: PBMCs, obtained before ibrutinib treatment. CDR3 bases: TGTGCCAGCAGTCTCGGGACATACAACACCGGGGAGCTGTTTTTT. It codes for CASSLGTYNTGELFF.